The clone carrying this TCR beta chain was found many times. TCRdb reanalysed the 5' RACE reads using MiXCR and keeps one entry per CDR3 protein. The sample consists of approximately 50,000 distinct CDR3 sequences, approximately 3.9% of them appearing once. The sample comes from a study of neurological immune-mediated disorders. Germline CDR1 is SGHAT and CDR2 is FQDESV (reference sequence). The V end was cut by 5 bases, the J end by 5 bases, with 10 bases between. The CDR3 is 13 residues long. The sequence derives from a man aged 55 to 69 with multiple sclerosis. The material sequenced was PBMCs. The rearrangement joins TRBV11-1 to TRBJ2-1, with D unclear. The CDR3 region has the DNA TGTGCCAGCAGCGCCGGGCCCGACAATGAGCAGTTCTTC. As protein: CASSAGPDNEQFF.